The rows below give T cell receptor beta chains drawn from one sample of a study of blood T cells in healthy people across ages. TCRdb reanalysed the 5' RACE reads using MiXCR and keeps one entry per CDR3 protein. The table has about 1 million distinct CDR3 sequences, around 43% seen once; the top ten hold approximately 19%. Sequenced input: blood. These TCRs come from a woman in her sixties in good health. Each CDR3 is given with its conserved first and last residue. D genes are given only for firm matches. The size entry is marked missing in some rows and otherwise reads once, few, many or a size class.

cdr3_nt | cdr3_aa | d_call | j_call | clone_size | v_call
TGCGCCAGCAGTGAGCCCTCTCAAGGAACAGATACGCAGTATTTT | CASSEPSQGTDTQYF | - | TRBJ2-3 | few | TRBV10-1
TGTGCCAGCAGCTTAGTGAGGGCTGGGGAGCAGTACTTC | CASSLVRAGEQYF | - | TRBJ2-7 | - | TRBV7-9
TGTGCCAGCAGTCCGGGACAGCCAAACACAGATACGCAGTATTTT | CASSPGQPNTDTQYF | TRBD1 | TRBJ2-3 | - | TRBV6-1
TGCGCCAGCAGCCAGGGGACACGCTCCTACGAGCAGTACTTC | CASSQGTRSYEQYF | - | TRBJ2-7 | - | TRBV4-1
TGTGCCACGAGCCCCGCCAGCGGGAGGGCCGCTGAGCAGTTCTTC | CATSPASGRAAEQFF | TRBD2 | TRBJ2-1 | - | TRBV24-1
TGTGCCAGCAGTTTATCGATGGTGGGGACAGGGGGCCCAAATTCACCCCTCCACTTT | CASSLSMVGTGGPNSPLHF | TRBD1 | TRBJ1-6 | - | TRBV27
TGTGCCATCAGTGAGTCGTGGGGAGGGCGGATGGAGCAGGATACGCAGTATTTT | CAISESWGGRMEQDTQYF | TRBD2 | TRBJ2-3 | few | TRBV10-3
TGCGCCAGCAGCTTGACGACTAGCGGGAGGGCCGCAGATACGCAGTATTTT | CASSLTTSGRAADTQYF | TRBD2 | TRBJ2-3 | few | TRBV5-1
TGTGCCAGTAGTAGGCAGGATAGAGGGTACGAGCAGTACTTC | CASSRQDRGYEQYF | - | TRBJ2-7 | - | TRBV19
TGTGCCAGCAGCCAAGAAACTAGTAGGCAAGGGCAGTTCTTC | CASSQETSRQGQFF | - | TRBJ2-1 | many | TRBV14
TGCAGTGCTAGTCACCGAACCGGGGGCACAGATACGCAGTATTTT | CSASHRTGGTDTQYF | - | TRBJ2-3 | few | TRBV20-1
TGTGCCAGCAGTGGGCTCGGGACCCAGTACTTC | CASSGLGTQYF | - | TRBJ2-5 | many | TRBV12-3/TRBV12-4
TGCAGTACTGAAGATGGTGACTATGGCTACACCTTC | CSTEDGDYGYTF | - | TRBJ1-2 | few | TRBV20-1
TGCGCCAGCACCTTTAGCGGGAGCTCCTACAATGAGCAGTTCTTC | CASTFSGSSYNEQFF | TRBD2 | TRBJ2-1 | few | TRBV5-1
TGTGCCAGCAGCCCTGGACTAGCCTACAATGAGCAGTTCTTC | CASSPGLAYNEQFF | TRBD2 | TRBJ2-1 | many | TRBV12-3/TRBV12-4
TGCGCCAGCAGCCAAGTGGCTAGCGGGAGGAGCTCCTACGAGCAGTACTTC | CASSQVASGRSSYEQYF | TRBD2 | TRBJ2-7 | - | TRBV4-1
TGTGCCAGCAGTTCAGGGGGAGGGGGCAATCAGCCCCAGCATTTT | CASSSGGGGNQPQHF | TRBD1 | TRBJ1-5 | few | TRBV12-3/TRBV12-4
TGTGCCAGCAGCTTCCCCGGGACTAGCCAGTTCTTC | CASSFPGTSQFF | TRBD2 | TRBJ2-1 | - | TRBV7-2
TGTGCCAGCAGCTTGAGGCTTGGGGGGTTAGGGAACATTCAGTACTTC | CASSLRLGGLGNIQYF | - | TRBJ2-4 | few | TRBV13
TGTGCCAGCAGTTTAAGGCTAGCGGGAAGCGCGCCCACAGATACGCAGTATTTT | CASSLRLAGSAPTDTQYF | TRBD2 | TRBJ2-3 | - | TRBV12-3/TRBV12-4
TGTGCCAGCAGCGTAGGCCGGGATGAGCGGCGCGAGCAGTACTTC | CASSVGRDERREQYF | - | TRBJ2-7 | few | TRBV9
TGTGCCACCGGCCAGGGCCGCAATCAGCCCCAGCATTTT | CATGQGRNQPQHF | - | TRBJ1-5 | - | TRBV27
TGTGCCAGCAGCGGCGGTTGGTTAACCTCCTACAATGAGCAGTTCTTC | CASSGGWLTSYNEQFF | - | TRBJ2-1 | few | TRBV7-9
TGTGCCATAACCGGGACTAGCGGGATGAGCTCCTACAATGAGCAGTTCTTC | CAITGTSGMSSYNEQFF | TRBD2 | TRBJ2-1 | few | TRBV2
TGCAGTGCTTTTCGCCCCGCTTCAGATACGCAGTATTTT | CSAFRPASDTQYF | - | TRBJ2-3 | - | TRBV20-1
TGTGCCAGCAGTTACGTGTCGCAGGGGGGCGAGCAGTACTTC | CASSYVSQGGEQYF | - | TRBJ2-7 | few | TRBV6-5
TGTGCCAGCAGCACCGACCGGATACCCTACGAGCAGTACTTC | CASSTDRIPYEQYF | - | TRBJ2-7 | - | TRBV6-1
TGCAGTGCTTACGGACTAGCTGACTCCTACGAGCAGTACTTC | CSAYGLADSYEQYF | TRBD2 | TRBJ2-7 | - | TRBV20-1
TGCGCCAGCAGCTTGGAACTGCGTAATTCACCCCTCCACTTT | CASSLELRNSPLHF | - | TRBJ1-6 | - | TRBV5-1
TGTGCCAGCAGTTCAAAGAGGGACAGGGGTCGCTACGAGCAGTACTTC | CASSSKRDRGRYEQYF | TRBD1 | TRBJ2-7 | few | TRBV6-1
TGTGCCAGCAGTTATTTGGACAGTGTTCCCTATGGCTACACCTTC | CASSYLDSVPYGYTF | - | TRBJ1-2 | few | TRBV6-6
TGCAGCGTACCCACGGGGAGTGAGCAGTTCTTC | CSVPTGSEQFF | - | TRBJ2-1 | few | TRBV29-1
TGCAGTGCTAGCGGCGGGTCGGCCAAAAACATTCAGTACTTC | CSASGGSAKNIQYF | - | TRBJ2-4 | many | TRBV20-1
TGCGCCGTCCTGGTGACCAATAGCACAGATACGCAGTATTTT | CAVLVTNSTDTQYF | - | TRBJ2-3 | - | TRBV10-3
TGTGCCAGCAGCCAAGTAAAAACAGCGCCCCAGCATTTT | CASSQVKTAPQHF | - | TRBJ1-5 | many | TRBV4-2